What follows describes a single T cell receptor (beta chain). Its antigen specificity is not known. Base qualities are not at hand, and no much larger clone is one base apart. This sample is drawn from a study of T cells in Graves' hyperthyroidism and ophthalmopathy (dated by TCRdb to about 2019). Regarding the complete study: Peripheral blood was collected at initial diagnosis, before any treatment. After blood sampling, hyperthyroidism patients were treated with methimazole at a starting dose of 30 mg daily, and ophthalmopathy patients were treated with high-dose intravenous methylprednisolone. TCR Vbeta CDR3 sequencing of roughly 140 peripheral blood samples (approximately 44 ophthalmopathy, 70 to 85 hyperthyroidism and around 17 progressor patients) is reported in the paper. To identify TCR V-J signatures that set the groups apart, the researchers used a discovery cohort of approximately 98 patients, made up of 40 to 45 with Graves' ophthalmopathy and around 58 with stable Graves' hyperthyroidism. In addition, the study compared T-cell repertoires in thyroid tissue and in blood from about 6 Graves' hyperthyroidism patients. The approximately 100 discovery patients were randomly divided into training and test sets at a 7:3 ratio. An independent validation cohort of fewer than 20 hyperthyroidism patients and some 15 patients who later progressed to ophthalmopathy tested prospective prediction of ophthalmopathy.

Findings and caveats that apply to the study as a whole: In validation, the model predicted progression to ophthalmopathy with approximately 71% sensitivity and approximately 74% specificity, a median of about six months before onset. No statistical method was used to set the sample size in advance, and investigators knew the group allocation. Most expanded thyroid clonotypes (frequency above 0.001) were also detected in blood, a finding suggesting that blood repertoires may reflect thyroid immune responses. In cross-validation, a model built on a 13 V-J signature told ophthalmopathy apart from stable hyperthyroidism with 85% to 90% sensitivity and about 81% specificity, and in testing the same model reached 80%/75%.

The TCR beta CDR3 regions were amplified from the RNA transcripts. The first round of RT-PCR for the TCR CDR3 was performed with the HTBI primer set and the Qiagen OneStep RT-PCR kit. Libraries were constructed in a second round of multiplex PCR, after which size selection and purification were carried out. Paired-end sequencing of the libraries was performed with 100 bp reads on an Illumina HiSeq2000. Per the authors' processing: Raw data were processed with SOAPnuke, discarding reads with adapters, uncalled bases, mean Phred below 15, or no exact constant-primer or identifier match. COPE v1.2.5 was used to merge high-quality paired reads, and clonotypes were defined as unique nucleotide sequences. Clonotypes were aligned to IMGT TRBV, TRBD and TRBJ reference segments using MiTCR v1.1. Only V-J combinations with frequency above 0.0001, covering about 99% of repertoires, were analysed. The TCS score was defined as the ratio of F50 (clonal expansion) to E x V (chaos), calculated using BLOSUM62-based TCRdist between CDR3 peptides within each V-J. Welch's t-statistics and random forest reduced around 550 V-J features to 10 to 15, which were used in a naive Bayes classifier (R e1071). TCRdb ran its own pipeline on the public reads, namely fastp trimming at Q25 and MiXCR clone calling, and kept in-frame beta chains. Here each entry gathers all rows of one CDR3 protein and keeps the most common genes and DNA. These V and J calls are TCRdb output, not the study's own analysis. Recorded for this sample are around 690,000 distinct CDR3 sequences; around 21% of them occurred a single time. The leading ten clones occupy 30% to 40% of the sample.

Moderately to severely active disease, a Clinical Activity Score of at least 3, a NOSPECS grade of at least 4, and a duration under 3 months were present in ophthalmopathy patients. Exclusion was applied to patients with uncontrolled infections, other autoimmune diseases, pregnancy or lactation. Diagnoses were established on the basis of clinical symptoms, serum thyroxine and TRAb, thyroid ultrasound, and orbital computed tomography. Ficoll-Paque density gradient centrifugation was used to isolate PBMCs from approximately 11 ml of fresh peripheral blood. Total RNA was extracted with Trizol reagent, and quality was checked on an Agilent 2100 Bioanalyzer. V is cut by 5 bases and J by 3 bases, and the space between the germline ends is 11 bases. Spanning cysteine to phenylalanine, the CDR3 consists of 13 amino acids. Left in the record is the CDR3 DNA by itself, 39 bases read in frame from the first base. The germline V gene (reference sequence) provides CDR1 MNHEY and CDR2 SMNVEV.

The specimen sequenced was blood. The chain is assembled from TRBV27 and TRBJ2-7; the D region is possibly TRBD1 or TRBD2, each matching across 5 bases. The sequence came from a man younger than 40 with Graves' ophthalmopathy. The sequenced DNA: TGTGCCAGCAGTCGGGGCATCTTCTACGAGCAGTACTTC. Translated, it gives CASSRGIFYEQYF.